Below are 25 T cell receptor beta chains sequenced from a single sample in a study of T cell repertoires in cytomegalovirus infection (dated by TCRdb to between 2018 and 2020). The sequencer was an Illumina HiSeq 1500. The public reads were reprocessed in TCRdb via fastp at Q25 and MiXCR, keeping in-frame beta chains. Rows are unified per CDR3 protein, each entry keeping the most common DNA and genes. The sample table shows roughly 230,000 distinct CDR3 sequences, and 22% are seen once. The ten largest make up 15% to 20% of the sample. The material sequenced was CD8+ T cells from PBMCs. These receptors all stem from a human donor in good health (CMV status not recorded). Some clones in this sample may be carry-over from other donors' samples.

This clonotype was found a few times. The chain has TRBV7-2 and TRBJ2-1, with TRBD2 identical over 12 bases. The V gene end was trimmed by 3 bases and the J gene end by 5 bases; junction bases not matched to a gene: 8. This CDR3 has 17 residues. Germline V CDR1 and CDR2: SGHTA, FQGNSA. The CDR3 here is CASSLASGGAVDNEQFF. CDR3 DNA sequence: TGTGCCAGCAGCTTGGCTAGCGGGGGGGCGGTCGACAATGAGCAGTTCTTC. The entire variable domain, with the rest obtained from reference TRBV7-2 and TRBJ2-1, is as follows: GAGVSQSPSNKVTEKGKDVELRCDPISGHTALYWYRQSLGQGLEFLIYFQGNSAPDKSGLPSDRFSAERTGGSVSTLTIQRTQQEDSAVYLCASSLASGGAVDNEQFFGPGTRLTVL.

This chain uses TRBV5-6 with TRBJ1-5, with a possible D match to TRBD1 (5 bases). The CDR3 sequence is 19 residues long. CDR1 is SGHDT, CDR2 YYEEEE, per germline. V shed 4 bases and J shed 7 bases, with 30 bases lying between them. CDR3 nucleotide sequence: TGTGCCAGCAGCGCAACCCTGGGACGAACTTTCCTCGGGGAGCAGCCCCAGCATTTT. Its translation: CASSATLGRTFLGEQPQHF.

This clonotype was detected only a few times. The genes are TRBV20-1 and TRBJ2-7, with D perhaps matching TRBD1 (6 bases). Trimming pared 3 bases from V and 4 bases from J, leaving 16 bases between. This CDR3 has 14 residues. In germline, CDR1 is DFQATT, CDR2 SNEGSKA (reference sequence). The CDR3 loop reads CSASPGTSIYEQYF. The CDR3 coding sequence is TGCAGTGCTAGTCCCGGGACATCGATTTACGAGCAGTACTTC.

This chain links TRBV19 with TRBJ2-7; no clear D gene. V was trimmed by 4 bases and J by 0 bases, leaving 10 bases between them. The CDR3 loop spans 14 amino acids. Germline V gene sequence: CDR1 LNHDA, CDR2 SQIVND (reference sequence). CDR3 nucleotide sequence: TGTGCCAGTAGTAGCCATGCAAGCTCCTACGAGCAGTACTTC. This sequence encodes CASSSHASSYEQYF. Drawing the rest from reference TRBV19 and TRBJ2-7, the complete variable domain is DGGITQSPKYLFRKEGQNVTLSCEQNLNHDAMYWYRQDPGQGLRLIYYSQIVNDFQKGDIAEGYSVSREKKESFPLTVTSAQKNPTAFYLCASSSHASSYEQYFGPGTRLTVT.

This clonotype turned up a few times. V usage is TRBV12-3 or TRBV12-4 and J usage is TRBJ2-1; TRBD1 matches at 9 bases. V gave up 5 bases and J gave up 10 bases; unmatched junction bases: 3. The CDR3 consists of 12 residues. CDR3: CASSPDRGEQFF. DNA for the CDR3: TGTGCCAGCAGTCCCGACAGGGGGGAGCAGTTCTTC.

The chain is built from TRBV2 and TRBJ2-1, with D maybe TRBD1 (5 bases). The CDR3 length is 16 residues. In germline, CDR1 is SNHLY, CDR2 FYNNEI. V gave up 7 bases and J gave up 9 bases, with 25 bases separating them. DNA of the CDR3: TGTGCCAGCACCCATCTGGGGCAGCCTACTCCCAGTGAGCAGTTCTTC. Encoded protein: CASTHLGQPTPSEQFF.

This clonotype was counted a few times. This chain uses TRBV14 with TRBJ2-1; TRBD2 matches at 8 bases. Germline V gives CDR1 SGHDN, CDR2 FVKESK. V shed 0 bases and J 3 bases; nucleotides not matched to a gene: 1. This CDR3 has 15 amino acids. CDR3 in amino acids: CASSQELAVYNEQFF. The CDR3, as DNA: TGTGCCAGCAGCCAAGAACTAGCGGTCTACAATGAGCAGTTCTTC. The full variable domain, its missing parts supplied by reference TRBV14 and TRBJ2-1, is EAGVTQFPSHSVIEKGQTVTLRCDPISGHDNLYWYRRVMGKEIKFLLHFVKESKQDESGMPNNRFLAERTGGTYSTLKVQPAELEDSGVYFCASSQELAVYNEQFFGPGTRLTVL.

This clonotype is labeled as medium-sized. The chain uses TRBV7-6 and TRBJ2-1, with no clear D. Trimming pared 8 bases from V and 5 bases from J, leaving 4 bases between. The CDR3 totals 10 residues. CDR1 is SGHVS and CDR2 is FNYEAQ in the germline V gene. The CDR3: CASGNNEQFF. The DNA for the CDR3 is TGTGCCAGCGGTAACAATGAGCAGTTCTTC.

This clonotype was seen a handful of times. V and J are TRBV5-6 and TRBJ2-5; D possibly corresponds to TRBD2 (6 bases). Looked up from germline, CDR1 is SGHDT and CDR2 is YYEEEE. The CDR3 loop spans 16 amino acids. The V end was cut by 0 bases, the J end by 4 bases, with 16 bases between. The CDR3 DNA sequence: TGTGCCAGCAGCTTGGCCGGGGGACGACCGGGAGAGACCCAGTACTTC. It encodes CASSLAGGRPGETQYF.

This clonotype has only a few counts. This chain links TRBV2 with TRBJ2-1; 12 bases fit TRBD2. Germline CDR1 is SNHLY and CDR2 is FYNNEI. V lost 6 bases to trimming and J lost 5 bases; unmatched junction nucleotides: 8. This CDR3 contains 16 residues. Written as DNA, the CDR3 is TGTGCCAGCAGGGCTAGCGGGGGGGCCCTCCACAATGAGCAGTTCTTC. Translating it yields CASRASGGALHNEQFF.

This clonotype was detected only once. The chain has TRBV7-9 and TRBJ2-7; the D is unclear. Germline V lookup: CDR1 SEHNR, CDR2 FQNEAQ (reference sequence). This CDR3 is built from 13 residues. V lost 2 bases to trimming and J lost 4 bases, with 9 bases between them. This CDR3 is CASSLKGYYEQYF. CDR3 bases: TGTGCCAGCAGCTTAAAGGGATATTACGAGCAGTACTTC.

The chain uses TRBV5-3 and TRBJ2-7; 9 positions match TRBD1. TRBV5-3 is flagged as an ORF with uncertain function. Trimming cost V 4 bases and J 5 bases; bases outside gene matches: 19. This CDR3 spans 18 amino acids. The CDR3 loop reads CARSEPGTGTPVYDEQYF. The CDR3, as DNA: TGTGCCAGAAGCGAGCCCGGGACAGGGACCCCCGTCTACGACGAGCAGTACTTC.

The sample holds one count of this clonotype. The chain's CDR3 is CASSTTANTEAFF. The CDR3 bases are TGTGCCAGCAGTACCACAGCGAACACTGAAGCTTTCTTT. V gene TRBV6-5 combines with J gene TRBJ1-1; D call uncertain. Trimming cost V 5 bases and J 1 base, with 8 bases left between them. This CDR3 spans 13 amino acids. Per germline, CDR1 MNHEY and CDR2 SVGAGI.

This clonotype was picked up many times. The chain recombines TRBV7-9 with TRBJ2-1; TRBD1 agrees at 8 bases. V was pared by 5 bases and J by 8 bases, with 14 bases of the junction left unmatched. Germline V gene lookup returns CDR1 SEHNR and CDR2 FQNEAQ (reference sequence). The CDR3 totals 16 residues. CDR3 in amino acids: CASSPPVGQESYEQFF. CDR3 nucleotide sequence: TGTGCCAGCAGCCCTCCCGTGGGACAGGAGTCCTATGAGCAGTTCTTC.

The chain is built from TRBV9 and TRBJ2-2; D uncertain. From germline, CDR1 is SGDLS and CDR2 YYNGEE. With 1 base removed from V and 1 base from J, the gap between germline ends came to 14 bases. The CDR3 runs to 17 residues. Written as DNA, the CDR3 is TGTGCCAGCAGCGTACCCTCCTCGGTGATGAACACCGGGGAGCTGTTTTTT. It translates to CASSVPSSVMNTGELFF.

The chain joins TRBV7-9 to TRBJ2-4; 7 bases map to TRBD2. There are 14 residues in the CDR3. Germline V gene data show CDR1 as SEHNR and CDR2 as FQNEAQ (reference sequence). Losses at the gene ends were 5 bases for V and 8 bases for J; bases not matched to a gene: 9. Here the CDR3 reads CASSRFGGEDIQYF. CDR3 DNA sequence: TGTGCCAGCAGCCGATTTGGGGGGGAGGACATTCAGTACTTC.

This sequence joins TRBV5-6 and TRBJ2-7; unclear D gene. The germline V and J ends were trimmed by 2 bases and 6 bases, with 6 bases remaining between them. The CDR3 length is 11 residues. Germline CDR1 and CDR2: SGHDT and YYEEEE. The DNA of the CDR3 is TGTGCCAGCAGCTTTTCGGCCGAGCAGTACTTC. This gives the protein CASSFSAEQYF.

This clonotype was seen repeatedly, ten times or more. J is TRBJ1-4 and V is TRBV27; no definite D call. The V and J ends lost 1 base and 6 bases respectively, with 12 bases between them. This CDR3 is 15 amino acids long. The germline CDR1 and CDR2 sequences are MNHEY and SMNVEV (reference sequence). The CDR3 nucleotides are TGTGCCAGCAGTTTATGGGCCCAACCCCATGAAAAACTGTTTTTT. Translated: CASSLWAQPHEKLFF.

This clonotype was seen more than once but under ten times. The chain recombines TRBV19 with TRBJ2-3; tentative D call: TRBD1 (6 bases). Trimming cost V 4 bases and J 9 bases, with 26 bases left between them. Germline V gene lookup returns CDR1 LNHDA and CDR2 SQIVND (reference sequence). This CDR3 spans 17 amino acids. The CDR3 bases are TGTGCCAGTAGTACCCTAACAACAGGGTATGTCCATTGGACGCAGTATTTT. This sequence encodes CASSTLTTGYVHWTQYF.

This sequence joins TRBV24-1 and TRBJ2-3; D remains ambiguous. The CDR3 consists of 11 residues. V lost 3 bases to trimming and J lost 12 bases, with 9 bases between them. The germline V gene has CDR1 KGHDR and CDR2 SFDVKD. CDR3 protein: CATSDPVRQYF. Here the CDR3 DNA reads TGTGCCACCAGTGATCCCGTTCGCCAGTATTTT.

This clonotype was detected a few times. The chain couples TRBV5-8 to TRBJ1-2; the D gene is possibly TRBD1 (5 bases). Looked up from germline, CDR1 is SGHTS and CDR2 is YDEGEE. The ends were cut back, 4 bases at V and 3 bases at J, with 10 bases in the middle. This CDR3 has 13 residues. Here the CDR3 DNA reads TGTGCCAGCAGCCACGTGGGGGACTATGGCTACACCTTC. This sequence encodes CASSHVGDYGYTF.

For this clonotype: A read error may be the cause here, since a much bigger clone is one base away. The chain joins TRBV7-2 to TRBJ2-1, with 9 bases that match TRBD2. The CDR3 is made up of 14 amino acids. The germline V gene encodes CDR1 SGHTA and CDR2 FQGNSA. Unmatched junction bases numbered 11, after V lost 9 bases and J lost 8 bases. The CDR3: CARTRGGGFDEQFF. The CDR3 DNA follows: TGTGCCAGGACCCGCGGGGGGGGCTTTGATGAGCAGTTCTTC.

This sequence joins TRBV6-1 and TRBJ2-1, with a weak D call TRBD2 (7 bases). The germline V gene has CDR1 MNHNS and CDR2 SASEGT. V shed 6 bases and J shed 1 base, with 13 bases lying between them. CDR3 length equals 15 residues. The CDR3 nucleotides read TGTGCCAGCAGCGTGGGGGGGGCGTCCTACAATGAGCAGTTCTTC. Translated, it gives CASSVGGASYNEQFF.

The chain uses TRBV15 and TRBJ2-3, with 9 bases identical to TRBD2. V trimming: 0 bases; J trimming: 1 base; junction bases outside the gene matches: 8. Looked up from germline, CDR1 is LNHNV and CDR2 is YYDKDF (reference sequence). CDR3 length equals 18 residues. The CDR3 here is CATSREVRAGGGTDTQYF. CDR3 nucleotides: TGTGCCACCAGCAGAGAGGTACGAGCGGGGGGCGGCACAGATACGCAGTATTTT.

This clonotype was detected a few times. CDR3 in DNA: TGTGCCAGCAGCCCCCGGGACAGGGACCACGAGCAGTACTTC. It yields the protein CASSPRDRDHEQYF. The chain employs TRBV7-9 and TRBJ2-7, with 9 nucleotides matching TRBD1. The V segment lost 5 bases and the J segment 5 bases; nucleotides outside the gene matches: 7. In germline, CDR1 is SEHNR, CDR2 FQNEAQ (reference sequence). There are 14 residues in the CDR3.